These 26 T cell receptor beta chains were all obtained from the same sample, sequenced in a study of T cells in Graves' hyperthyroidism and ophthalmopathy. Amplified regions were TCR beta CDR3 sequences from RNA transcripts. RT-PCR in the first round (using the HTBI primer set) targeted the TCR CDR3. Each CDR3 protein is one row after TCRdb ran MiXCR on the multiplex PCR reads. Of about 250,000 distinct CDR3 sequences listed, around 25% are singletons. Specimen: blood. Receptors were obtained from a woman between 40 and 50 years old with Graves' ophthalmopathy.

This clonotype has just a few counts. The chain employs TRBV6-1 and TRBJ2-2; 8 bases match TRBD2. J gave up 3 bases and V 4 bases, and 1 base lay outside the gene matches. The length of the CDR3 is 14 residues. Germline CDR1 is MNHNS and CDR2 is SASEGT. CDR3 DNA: TGTGCCAGCAGTGGACTAGCGCACACCGGGGAGCTGTTTTTT. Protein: CASSGLAHTGELFF.

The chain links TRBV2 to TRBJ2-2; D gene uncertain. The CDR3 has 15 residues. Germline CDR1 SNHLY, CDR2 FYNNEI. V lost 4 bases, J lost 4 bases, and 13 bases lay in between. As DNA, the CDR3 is TGTGCCAGCAGTGTTGCCAGTGTAGTCACCGGGGAGCTGTTTTTT. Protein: CASSVASVVTGELFF. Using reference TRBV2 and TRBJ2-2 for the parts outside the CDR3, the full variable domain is EPEVTQTPSHQVTQMGQEVILRCVPISNHLYFYWYRQILGQKVEFLVSFYNNEISEKSEIFDDQFSVERPDGSNFTLKIRSTKLEDSAMYFCASSVASVVTGELFFGEGSRLTVL.

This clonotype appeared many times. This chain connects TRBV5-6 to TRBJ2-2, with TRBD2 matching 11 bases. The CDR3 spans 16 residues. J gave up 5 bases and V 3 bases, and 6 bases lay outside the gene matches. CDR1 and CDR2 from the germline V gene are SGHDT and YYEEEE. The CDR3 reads CASSYSGRARTGELFF. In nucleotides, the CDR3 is TGTGCCAGCAGCTATAGCGGGAGGGCAAGAACCGGGGAGCTGTTTTTT.

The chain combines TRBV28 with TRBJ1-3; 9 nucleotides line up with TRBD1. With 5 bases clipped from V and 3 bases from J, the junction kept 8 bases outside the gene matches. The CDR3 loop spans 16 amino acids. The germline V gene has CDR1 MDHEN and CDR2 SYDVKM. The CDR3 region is CASSQEGQGRGNTIYF. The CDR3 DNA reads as TGTGCCAGCAGTCAAGAGGGACAGGGACGTGGAAACACCATATATTTT.

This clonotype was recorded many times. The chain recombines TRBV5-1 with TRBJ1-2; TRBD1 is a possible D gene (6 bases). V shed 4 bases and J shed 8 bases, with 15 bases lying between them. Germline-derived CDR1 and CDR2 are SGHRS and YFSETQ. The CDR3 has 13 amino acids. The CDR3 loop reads CASSPSGVGGYTF. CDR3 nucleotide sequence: TGCGCCAGCAGCCCATCAGGGGTAGGAGGCTACACCTTC.

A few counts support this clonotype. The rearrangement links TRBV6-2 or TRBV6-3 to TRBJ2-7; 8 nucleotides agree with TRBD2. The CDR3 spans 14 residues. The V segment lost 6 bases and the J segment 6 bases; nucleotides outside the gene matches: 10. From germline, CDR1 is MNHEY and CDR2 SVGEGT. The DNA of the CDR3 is TGTGCCAGCAGCCACGGACTAGCCCTCCGCGAGCAGTACTTC. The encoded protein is CASSHGLALREQYF.

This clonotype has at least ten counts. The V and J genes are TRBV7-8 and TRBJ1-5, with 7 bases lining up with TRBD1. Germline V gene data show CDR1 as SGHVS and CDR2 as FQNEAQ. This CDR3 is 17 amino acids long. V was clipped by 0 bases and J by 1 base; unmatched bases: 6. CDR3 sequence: CASSLAAGGISNQPQHF. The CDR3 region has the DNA TGTGCCAGCAGCTTAGCAGCAGGGGGAATCAGCAATCAGCCCCAGCATTTT.

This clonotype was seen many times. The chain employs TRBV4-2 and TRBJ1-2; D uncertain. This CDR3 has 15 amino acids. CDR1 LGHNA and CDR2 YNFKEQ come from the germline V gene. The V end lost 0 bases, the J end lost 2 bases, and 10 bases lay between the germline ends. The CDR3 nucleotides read TGTGCCAGCAGCCAAGATAGGTCCAGGAACTATGGCTACACCTTC. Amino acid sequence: CASSQDRSRNYGYTF.

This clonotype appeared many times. Here the CDR3 DNA reads TGTGCCACCAGGAGGGACCGAAGCTCTGGAAACACCATATATTTT. Protein sequence: CATRRDRSSGNTIYF. The chain uses TRBV15 and TRBJ1-3; tentatively, D is TRBD1 (5 bases). The V gene lost 6 bases and the J gene lost 0 bases, with 12 bases spanning the gap. Germline V gene data show CDR1 as LNHNV and CDR2 as YYDKDF (reference sequence). The CDR3 runs 15 residues. The entire variable domain, with the rest obtained from reference TRBV15 and TRBJ1-3, is as follows: DAMVIQNPRYQVTQFGKPVTLSCSQTLNHNVMYWYQQKSSQAPKLLFHYYDKDFNNEADTPDNFQSRRPNTSFCFLDIRSPGLGDTAMYLCATRRDRSSGNTIYFGEGSWLTVV.

CDR3 DNA sequence: TGTGCCAGCAGACCCCAAGGACACGAGGGCAACGTCCTGACTTTC. Protein sequence: CASRPQGHEGNVLTF. The gene calls are TRBV6-1 and TRBJ2-6; D may match TRBD1 or TRBD2 (5 bases each). Germline assignment: CDR1 MNHNS and CDR2 SASEGT. The V end was cut by 6 bases, the J end by 9 bases, with 18 bases between. The CDR3 runs 15 residues.

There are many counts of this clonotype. The CDR3, as DNA: TGTGCCACCAGCAGAGAGGGGCTAGGTGGGGAGCTGTTTTTT. It is translated as CATSREGLGGELFF. The rearrangement links TRBV15 to TRBJ2-2; D possibly corresponds to TRBD1 (5 bases). This CDR3 has 14 amino acids. V lost 0 bases and J lost 8, with 10 bases in between. Germline lookup yields CDR1 LNHNV and CDR2 YYDKDF (reference sequence).

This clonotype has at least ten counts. The CDR3, as DNA: TGTGCCAGTAACCCCGACAGGGTCAACTATGGCTACACCTTC. The encoded protein is CASNPDRVNYGYTF. This chain links TRBV19 with TRBJ1-2; TRBD1 aligns across 7 bases. Per germline, CDR1 LNHDA and CDR2 SQIVND (reference sequence). This CDR3 is built from 14 residues. With V trimmed by 7 bases and J by 2 bases, 7 bases remained unmatched.

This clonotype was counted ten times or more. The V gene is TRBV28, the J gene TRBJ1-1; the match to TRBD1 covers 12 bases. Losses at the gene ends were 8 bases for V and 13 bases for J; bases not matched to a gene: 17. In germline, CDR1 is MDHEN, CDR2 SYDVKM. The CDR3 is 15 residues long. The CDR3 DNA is TGTGCCAGCCCTCCCGGGACAGGGGGCTCAGTTGTGGATTTCTTT. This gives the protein CASPPGTGGSVVDFF.

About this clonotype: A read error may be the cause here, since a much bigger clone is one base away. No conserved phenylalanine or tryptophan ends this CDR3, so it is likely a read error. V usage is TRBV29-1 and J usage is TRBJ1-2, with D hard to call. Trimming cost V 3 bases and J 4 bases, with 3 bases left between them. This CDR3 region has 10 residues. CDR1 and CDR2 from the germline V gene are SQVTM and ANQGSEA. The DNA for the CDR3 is TGCAGCGTTGACAGCTATGGCTACACCCTC. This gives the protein CSVDSYGYTL.

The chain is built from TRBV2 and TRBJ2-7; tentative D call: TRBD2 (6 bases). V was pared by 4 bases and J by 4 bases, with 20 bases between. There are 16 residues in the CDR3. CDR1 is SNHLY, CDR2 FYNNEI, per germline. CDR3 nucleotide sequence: TGTGCCAGCAGTGGCAGCCCCCAGGAGGGAGGTTACGAGCAGTACTTC. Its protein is CASSGSPQEGGYEQYF.

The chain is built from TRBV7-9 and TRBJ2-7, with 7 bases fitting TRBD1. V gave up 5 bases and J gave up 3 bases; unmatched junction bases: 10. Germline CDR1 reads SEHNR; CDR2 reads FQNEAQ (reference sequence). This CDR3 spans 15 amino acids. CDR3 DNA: TGTGCCAGCAGCCCAACAGGGGCCAATCACTACGAGCAGTACTTC. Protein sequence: CASSPTGANHYEQYF. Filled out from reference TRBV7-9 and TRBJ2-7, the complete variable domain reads DTGVSQNPRHKITKRGQNVTFRCDPISEHNRLYWYRQTLGQGPEFLTYFQNEAQLEKSRLLSDRFSAERPKGSFSTLEIQRTEQGDSAMYLCASSPTGANHYEQYFGPGTRLTVT.

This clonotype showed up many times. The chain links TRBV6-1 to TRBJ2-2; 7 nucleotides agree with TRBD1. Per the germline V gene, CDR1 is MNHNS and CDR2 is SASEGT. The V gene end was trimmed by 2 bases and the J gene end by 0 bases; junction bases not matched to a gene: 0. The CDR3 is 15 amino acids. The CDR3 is CASSEQGANTGELFF. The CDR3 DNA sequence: TGTGCCAGCAGTGAACAGGGGGCGAACACCGGGGAGCTGTTTTTT.

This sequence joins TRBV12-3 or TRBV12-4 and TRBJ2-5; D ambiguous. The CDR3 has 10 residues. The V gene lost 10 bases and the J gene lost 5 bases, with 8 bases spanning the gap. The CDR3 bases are TGTGCCACCTTCCGGGAGACCCAGTACTTC. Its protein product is CATFRETQYF.

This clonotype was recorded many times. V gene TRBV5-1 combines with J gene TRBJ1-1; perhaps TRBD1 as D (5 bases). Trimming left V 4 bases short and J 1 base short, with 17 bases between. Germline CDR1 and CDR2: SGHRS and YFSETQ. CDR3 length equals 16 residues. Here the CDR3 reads CASSTGPGPANTEAFF. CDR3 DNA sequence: TGCGCCAGCAGCACTGGGCCGGGGCCGGCGAACACTGAAGCTTTCTTT.

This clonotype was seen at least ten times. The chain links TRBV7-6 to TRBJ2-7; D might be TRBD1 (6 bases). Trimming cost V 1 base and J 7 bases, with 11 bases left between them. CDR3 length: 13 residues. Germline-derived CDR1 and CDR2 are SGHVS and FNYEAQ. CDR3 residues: CASSLVDRREQYF. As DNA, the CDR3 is TGTGCCAGCAGCTTAGTAGACAGGAGGGAGCAGTACTTC.

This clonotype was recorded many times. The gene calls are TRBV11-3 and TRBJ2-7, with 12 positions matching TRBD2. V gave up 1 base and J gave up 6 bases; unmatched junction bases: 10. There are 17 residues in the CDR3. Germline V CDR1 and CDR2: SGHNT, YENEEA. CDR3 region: CASSLGAPSGRAGEQYF. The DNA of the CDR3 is TGTGCCAGCAGCTTAGGGGCTCCTAGCGGGAGGGCCGGCGAGCAGTACTTC.

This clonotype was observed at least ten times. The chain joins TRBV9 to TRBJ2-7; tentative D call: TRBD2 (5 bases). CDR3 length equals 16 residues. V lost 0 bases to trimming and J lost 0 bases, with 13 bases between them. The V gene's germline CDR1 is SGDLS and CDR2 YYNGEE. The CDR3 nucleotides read TGTGCCAGCAGCGTAGGTGATAGCGCAAGCTCCTACGAGCAGTACTTC. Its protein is CASSVGDSASSYEQYF.

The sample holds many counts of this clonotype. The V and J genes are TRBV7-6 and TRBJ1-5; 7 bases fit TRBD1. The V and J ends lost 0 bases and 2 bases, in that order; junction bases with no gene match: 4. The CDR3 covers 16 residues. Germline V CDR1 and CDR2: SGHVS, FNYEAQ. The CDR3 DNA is TGTGCCAGCAGCTTAGCTGCAGGGGGAGGCAATCAGCCCCAGCATTTT. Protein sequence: CASSLAAGGGNQPQHF.

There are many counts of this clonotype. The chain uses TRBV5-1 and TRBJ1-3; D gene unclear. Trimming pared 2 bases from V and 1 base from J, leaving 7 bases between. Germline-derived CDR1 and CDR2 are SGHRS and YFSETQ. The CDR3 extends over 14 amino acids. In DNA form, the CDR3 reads TGCGCCAGCAGCTTTAGCGGATCTGGAAACACCATATATTTT. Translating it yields CASSFSGSGNTIYF.

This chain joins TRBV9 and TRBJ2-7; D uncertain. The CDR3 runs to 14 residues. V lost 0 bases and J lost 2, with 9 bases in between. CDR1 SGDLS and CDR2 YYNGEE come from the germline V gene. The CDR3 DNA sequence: TGTGCCAGCAGCGTAGGTGTCAGCCCCTACGAGCAGTACTTC. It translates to CASSVGVSPYEQYF.

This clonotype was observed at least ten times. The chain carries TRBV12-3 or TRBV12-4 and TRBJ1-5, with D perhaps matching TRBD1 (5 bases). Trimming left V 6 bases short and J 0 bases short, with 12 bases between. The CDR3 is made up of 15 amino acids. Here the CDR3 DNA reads TGTGCCAGCAGCCCGACAGATTATAGCAATCAGCCCCAGCATTTT. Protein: CASSPTDYSNQPQHF.